This passage covers 17 T cell receptor beta chains from one sample sequenced in a study of T cell responses to AZD1222 COVID-19 vaccine. Repertoires were generated with immunoSEQ multiplex PCR, while TCRdb's copy carries only in-frame clones and drops some. Of more than 150,000 clones in the sample, approximately 94% were seen once. The sequenced sample was peripheral blood, obtained 28 days after the second AZD1222 dose. These receptors came from an adult who received the AZD1222 COVID-19 vaccine.

With respect to this clone: The identical CDR3 is also encoded by other nucleotide sequences in the sample. V and J are TRBV27 and TRBJ1-1; no firm D call. Germline CDR1 MNHEY, CDR2 SMNVEV (reference sequence). There are 13 residues in the CDR3. Trimming removed 4 bases at V and 0 bases at J, with 6 bases between. In DNA, the CDR3 is TGTGCCAGCAGTTACCAGGTGAACACTGAAGCTTTCTTT. Residues: CASSYQVNTEAFF.

The chain couples TRBV2 to TRBJ2-5; tentative D call: TRBD2 (6 bases). CDR1 and CDR2 (germline): SNHLY, FYNNEI. CDR3 length: 15 amino acids. Deletions cut 3 bases from V and 3 bases from J, with 14 bases between. This CDR3 reads CASSELEGGEETQYF. The CDR3 DNA reads as TGTGCCAGCAGTGAGTTGGAGGGTGGAGAAGAGACCCAGTACTTC.

The V call is TRBV28, the J call TRBJ1-6; 8 nucleotides line up with TRBD1. The CDR3 length is 15 residues. The V gene end was trimmed by 6 bases and the J gene end by 7 bases; junction bases not matched to a gene: 8. Germline V gives CDR1 MDHEN, CDR2 SYDVKM. The CDR3 loop reads CASRPSRQGNSPLHF. In DNA, the CDR3 is TGTGCCAGCAGACCATCCAGACAGGGGAATTCACCCCTCCACTTT.

This clone was seen just once. CDR3 residues: CSVGPETQYF. The CDR3 region has the DNA TGCAGCGTTGGACCAGAGACCCAGTACTTC. The chain employs TRBV29-1 and TRBJ2-5; unclear D gene. The V end was cut by 4 bases, the J end by 4 bases, with 4 bases between. The CDR3 covers 10 residues. CDR1 and CDR2 from the germline V gene are SQVTM and ANQGSEA.

The J gene is TRBJ2-2, the V gene TRBV10-3; unclear D gene. Germline V CDR1 and CDR2: ENHRY, SYGVKD. With 7 bases removed from V and 0 bases from J, the gap between germline ends came to 6 bases. CDR3 length: 13 amino acids. The CDR3 nucleotides are TGTGCCATCAAAGATCCGAACACCGGGGAGCTGTTTTTT. This encodes CAIKDPNTGELFF.

CDR3 sequence reads: CASSTSAGGYNEQFF. CDR3 DNA sequence: TGTGCCAGCAGCACTAGTGCGGGGGGGTACAATGAGCAGTTCTTC. The rearrangement links TRBV11-3 to TRBJ2-1, with TRBD2 matching 9 bases. This CDR3 is 15 amino acids long. The germline CDR1 and CDR2 sequences are SGHNT and YENEEA. With 5 bases clipped from V and 4 bases from J, the junction kept 6 bases outside the gene matches. Full variable domain (remainder filled in from reference TRBV11-3 and TRBJ2-1): EAGVVQSPRYKIIEKKQPVAFWCNPISGHNTLYWYLQNLGQGPELLIRYENEEAVDDSQLPKDRFSAERLKGVDSTLKIQPAELGDSAVYLCASSTSAGGYNEQFFGPGTRLTVL.

The chain joins TRBV28 to TRBJ1-3; no definite D call. The germline V and J ends were trimmed by 6 bases and 0 bases, with 9 bases remaining between them. The CDR3 spans 14 residues. CDR1 is MDHEN, CDR2 SYDVKM, per germline. In DNA, the CDR3 is TGTGCCAGCAGCAGGCCTATCTCTGGAAACACCATATATTTT. Translating gives CASSRPISGNTIYF.

This sequence joins TRBV29-1 and TRBJ1-1; TRBD1 matches at 9 bases. The CDR3 sequence is 11 residues long. With V trimmed by 7 bases and J by 7 bases, 4 bases remained unmatched. Germline V gene data show CDR1 as SQVTM and CDR2 as ANQGSEA. CDR3 nucleotides: TGCAGCGGCTGGGGACAGGGTGAAGCTTTCTTT. This sequence encodes CSGWGQGEAFF.

The chain couples TRBV10-3 to TRBJ2-1, with 7 nucleotides matching TRBD2. The CDR3 runs to 12 residues. Trimming took 4 bases from V and 10 from J; bases not matched to a gene: 4. CDR1 and CDR2 from the germline V gene are ENHRY and SYGVKD. CDR3 sequence reads: CAISGTSFEQFF. CDR3 DNA sequence: TGTGCCATCAGTGGGACTAGTTTCGAGCAGTTCTTC.

This chain connects TRBV7-2 to TRBJ2-5, with D possibly being TRBD1 or TRBD2 (5 bases each). Trimming removed 5 bases at V and 5 bases at J, with 21 bases between. The CDR3 loop spans 16 amino acids. Germline loops: CDR1 SGHTA, CDR2 FQGNSA. CDR3 bases: TGTGCCAGCAGCCCCAAGAATTCAGGGTGGGGGGAGACCCAGTACTTC. Amino acids: CASSPKNSGWGETQYF. Complete variable domain (other parts from reference TRBV7-2 and TRBJ2-5): GAGVSQSPSNKVTEKGKDVELRCDPISGHTALYWYRQSLGQGLEFLIYFQGNSAPDKSGLPSDRFSAERTGGSVSTLTIQRTQQEDSAVYLCASSPKNSGWGETQYFGPGTRLLVL.

This clone has a single count. V is TRBV19 and J is TRBJ2-4; D gene ambiguous. The germline gives CDR1 LNHDA, CDR2 SQIVND (reference sequence). The length of the CDR3 is 13 residues. Trimming shortened V by 9 bases and J by 5 bases, and 14 bases separated the two germline ends. The CDR3 nucleotides are TGTGCCAGCCGCCTCCCTGGGGAAAACATTCAGTACTTC. Encoded protein: CASRLPGENIQYF.

Here the CDR3 reads CASSLGLGGNEQFF. CDR3 DNA sequence: TGTGCCAGCAGCTTAGGTCTGGGAGGGAATGAGCAGTTCTTC. The chain employs TRBV7-3 and TRBJ2-1, with 7 positions matching TRBD2. The germline gives CDR1 SGHTA, CDR2 FQGTGA. CDR3 size: 14 residues. The junction had 5 bases not matched to a gene; V was cut back by 2 bases and J by 7 bases.

The chain joins TRBV10-3 to TRBJ2-2, with TRBD1 identical over 8 bases. Germline CDR1 and CDR2: ENHRY and SYGVKD. CDR3 size: 16 residues. The trim removed 3 bases at V and 1 base at J, leaving 4 bases unmatched. CDR3: CAISDPTGGNTGELFF. CDR3 nucleotide sequence: TGTGCCATCAGTGACCCCACAGGGGGGAACACCGGGGAGCTGTTTTTT.

The chain links TRBV11-3 to TRBJ1-1; D unresolved. The CDR3 spans 16 residues. V shed 4 bases and J shed 1 base, with 16 bases lying between them. In germline, CDR1 is SGHNT, CDR2 YENEEA. CDR3 sequence: CASSSRPIGSNTEAFF. The DNA of the CDR3 is TGTGCCAGCAGCTCCCGGCCAATTGGGTCGAACACTGAAGCTTTCTTT.

The CDR3 bases are TGTGCCAGCAGTTTTCGGACAGGGGAAAAACTGTTTTTT. Translating gives CASSFRTGEKLFF. The chain uses TRBV7-8 and TRBJ1-4; 8 bases line up with TRBD1. V trimming: 6 bases; J trimming: 8 bases; junction bases outside the gene matches: 5. Germline V gives CDR1 SGHVS, CDR2 FQNEAQ. The CDR3 has 13 amino acids.

The CDR3 region is CASSLEGGAPYEQYF. The CDR3 nucleotides read TGTGCCAGCAGCTTGGAGGGTGGTGCCCCCTACGAGCAGTACTTC. The rearrangement uses TRBV11-1 and TRBJ2-7, with D possibly being TRBD2 (6 bases). CDR1 is SGHAT and CDR2 is FQDESV in the germline V gene (reference sequence). Trimming took off 3 bases at V and 2 bases at J, with 14 bases between the two ends. The CDR3 covers 15 residues.

The chain carries TRBV28 and TRBJ1-6; D is uncertain. Germline V gene data show CDR1 as MDHEN and CDR2 as SYDVKM. The CDR3 has 11 amino acids. V lost 3 bases and J 15 bases, leaving 9 bases between the germline ends. The CDR3 nucleotides read TGTGCCAGCAGTTTTCGGGTATACCTCCACTTT. It yields the protein CASSFRVYLHF.